The text below deals with one T cell receptor beta chain. The length of the CDR3 is 13 residues. Deletions cut 3 bases from V and 4 bases from J, with 8 bases between. This specimen comes from a study of blood T cell repertoires in COVID-19. Turning to the study itself: T cells, B-cell-depleted T cells, or PBMCs provided the cDNA or gDNA that served as material.

Generated by immunoSEQ multiplex PCR, the TCRdb table keeps only in-frame clones and is missing some. The table has fewer than 100,000 clones, about nine tenths seen once. The TCR comes from a woman aged 50 to 60 in a cohort sampled during active COVID-19. The rearrangement joins TRBV12-3 or TRBV12-4 to TRBJ2-3; D is unresolved. The specimen sequenced was peripheral blood. The CDR3: CASSLIRADTQYF. CDR3 coding DNA: TGTGCCAGCAGTTTGATCCGCGCAGATACGCAGTATTTT.